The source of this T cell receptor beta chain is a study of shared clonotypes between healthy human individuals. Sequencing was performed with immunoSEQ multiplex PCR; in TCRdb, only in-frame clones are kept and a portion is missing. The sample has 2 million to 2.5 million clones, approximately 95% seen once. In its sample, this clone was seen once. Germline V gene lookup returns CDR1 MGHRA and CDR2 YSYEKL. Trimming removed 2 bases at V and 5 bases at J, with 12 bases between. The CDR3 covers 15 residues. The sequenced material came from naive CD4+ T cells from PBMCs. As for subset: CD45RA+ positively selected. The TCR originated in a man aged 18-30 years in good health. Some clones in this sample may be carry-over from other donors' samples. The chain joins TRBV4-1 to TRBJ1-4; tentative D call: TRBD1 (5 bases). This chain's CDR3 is CASSQFLGPNEKLFF. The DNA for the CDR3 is TGCGCCAGCAGCCAATTCTTGGGGCCCAATGAAAAACTGTTTTTT.